This T cell receptor beta chain was sequenced for a study of cytomegalovirus exposure and HLA in healthy donors. The ends lost 2 bases at V and 2 bases at J; junction bases unmatched: 12. This CDR3 is built from 18 residues. Germline assignment: CDR1 MRHNA and CDR2 SNTAGT. Primers included in the PCR were 60 Vbeta and 13 Jbeta primers. Profiled with immunoSEQ multiplex PCR; TCRdb holds only in-frame clones, not every one. The data show under 130,000 clones, just under 80% seen once. Sequenced input: PBMCs. The receptor comes from a male donor in good health and CMV-seronegative. The genes are TRBV6-4 and TRBJ1-5; 7 bases line up with TRBD1. CDR3 nucleotides: TGTGCCAGCAGTGACGGCAGGACAGGTCGTAGGGGCAATCAGCCCCAGCATTTT. Amino acid sequence: CASSDGRTGRRGNQPQHF.